This is a list of T cell receptor beta chains from one sample in a study of control samples from healthy donors and cancer patients. Clones were sequenced by immunoSEQ multiplex PCR, and TCRdb holds only the in-frame ones, with some missing. This table has about 59,000 clones, more than 70% appearing once. The source material was PBMCs. These receptors were taken from an older woman with lung cancer. CDR3s include the opening cysteine and the closing phenylalanine or tryptophan. A D gene is named only where the DNA matches it firmly. Only some rows state a clone size, as once, few, many or a class for expanded clones.

d_call clone_size j_call v_call cdr3_nt cdr3_aa
- - TRBJ1-1 TRBV18 TGTGCCAGCTCACCACAGTCAGGCGTGAACACTGAAGCTTTCTTT CASSPQSGVNTEAFF
TRBD1 - TRBJ1-5 TRBV27 TGTGCCAGCAGTCCAAAGACAGGGGGAGATCAGCCCCAGCATTTT CASSPKTGGDQPQHF
TRBD1 - TRBJ1-5 TRBV28 TGTGCCAGCAGTTTAGATCGACAGGGTTGGAATCAGCCCCAGCATTTT CASSLDRQGWNQPQHF
- - TRBJ2-5 TRBV12-3/TRBV12-4 TGTGCCAGCAGTTTATGGGACGGAGAGACCCAGTACTTC CASSLWDGETQYF
- - TRBJ1-2 TRBV5-1 TGCGCCAGCAGCCCCATGCCAGACACAGCGGGCTACACCTTC CASSPMPDTAGYTF
TRBD2 - TRBJ2-2 TRBV10-1 TGCGCCAGCAGTGAACAGGTTCCGGGAGGGCCGCCTCCCGGGGAGCTGTTTTTT CASSEQVPGGPPPGELFF
TRBD1 - TRBJ1-2 TRBV5-1 TGCGCCAGCAGCTTGGCCGGGACAGGGATGGAGGGCTACACCTTC CASSLAGTGMEGYTF
TRBD1 - TRBJ2-2 TRBV18 TGTGCCAGCTCGCCAGACAGGGAAGGGGAGCTGTTTTTT CASSPDREGELFF
- - TRBJ1-3 TRBV9 TGTGCCAGCAGCGTAGGGGCGGTACCCTCTGGAAACACCATATATTTT CASSVGAVPSGNTIYF
- few TRBJ2-7 TRBV5-6 TGTGCCAGCAGCCCCACTCAACACGAGCAGTACTTC CASSPTQHEQYF
- - TRBJ2-7 TRBV5-1 TGCGCCAGCAGCTTGGAAGGGGACTTTCAGGTCGACGAGCAGTACTTC CASSLEGDFQVDEQYF
- - TRBJ2-7 TRBV5-1 TGCGCCAGCCGACTGACTGGAGCCTACGAGCAGTACTTC CASRLTGAYEQYF
- - TRBJ1-6 TRBV19 TGTGCCAGTAGTATACGGGCCCAACCGGGGAGTTCACCCCTCCACTTT CASSIRAQPGSSPLHF
- - TRBJ2-7 TRBV5-1 TGCGCCAGCAGCTTTACAGCCCGGGACGAGCAGTACTTC CASSFTARDEQYF
TRBD2 - TRBJ2-1 TRBV29-1 TGCAGCGTTGTCTTAACTAGCGTAGTTAGGGATGAGCAGTTCTTC CSVVLTSVVRDEQFF
- - TRBJ1-3 TRBV15 TGTGCCACCAGCAGAGGCGGCTCTGGAAACACCATATATTTT CATSRGGSGNTIYF
- - TRBJ1-2 TRBV21-1 TGTGCCAGCAGCACGGGGGGGACCCCAGGGGGCTACACCTTC CASSTGGTPGGYTF
- - TRBJ2-5 TRBV9 TGTGCCAGCAGCCCCCTGGACAGTTGGGAGACCCAGTACTTC CASSPLDSWETQYF
- - TRBJ2-7 TRBV5-1 TGCGCCAGCAGCTTGGCCTTCACCGGCGGCCCGAGCTCCTACGAGCAGTACTTC CASSLAFTGGPSSYEQYF
- - TRBJ1-2 TRBV4-1 TGCGCCAGCAGCCAAGAAAACTATGGCTACACCTTC CASSQENYGYTF
TRBD1 - TRBJ2-1 TRBV11-1 TGTGCCAGCAGCTCCACACAGGGGGCGTCGGAGTTCTTC CASSSTQGASEFF
- once TRBJ1-1 TRBV5-6 TGTGCCAGCAGCTTGGGTTGGAAAAAGAACACTGAAGCTTTCTTT CASSLGWKKNTEAFF
- - TRBJ2-7 TRBV21-1 TGTGCCAGCACCGGGACAGGGAGGTTTTACGAGCAGTACTTC CASTGTGRFYEQYF
- - TRBJ1-1 TRBV14 TGTGCCAGCAGCCTCAGACGCGGCATGAACACTGAAGCTTTCTTT CASSLRRGMNTEAFF
- - TRBJ1-6 TRBV5-4 TGTGCCAGCAGCTTGGGTGGGGGGCGAGTATCACCCCTCCACTTT CASSLGGGRVSPLHF
TRBD2 - TRBJ2-5 TRBV7-3 TGTGCCAGCAGCTTGTTTTCTTCTAGCGGAAAAGAGACCCAGTACTTC CASSLFSSSGKETQYF
- once TRBJ1-4 TRBV19 TGTGCCAGTAGTTTCCGGACAGTTAATGAAAAACTGTTTTTT CASSFRTVNEKLFF
- - TRBJ1-3 TRBV18 TGTGCCAGCTCACCACGGGCGACAGACCTAGGAAACACCATATATTTT CASSPRATDLGNTIYF
- - TRBJ2-2 TRBV5-1 TGCGCCAGCAGCAGGACCGCTTCGAACACCGGGGAGCTGTTTTTT CASSRTASNTGELFF
TRBD1 - TRBJ1-1 TRBV5-4 TGTGCCAGCAGCCCTAGTCTGGGACAGGGTGAAACTGAAGCTTTCTTT CASSPSLGQGETEAFF
TRBD1 - TRBJ1-2 TRBV5-4 TGTGGCATGGGCAGGGGGCGCGAGCGGGGCGGCTACACCTTC CGMGRGRERGGYTF
TRBD2 - TRBJ2-1 TRBV9 TGTGCCAGCAGCGCTAGCGGAGGCTCCTACAATGAGCAGTTCTTC CASSASGGSYNEQFF
- - TRBJ1-3 TRBV14 TGTGCCAGCAGCCAGGGACCCGGAAACACCATATATTTT CASSQGPGNTIYF
- - TRBJ1-2 TRBV3-1/TRBV3-2 TGTGCCAGCAGCCACGAGGGGACCTATGGCTACACCTTC CASSHEGTYGYTF
- once TRBJ2-4 TRBV7-6 TGTGCCAGCAGCTTATGGGGGACTGGGGCAGGGGTTACCAAAAACATTCAGTACTTC CASSLWGTGAGVTKNIQYF
TRBD2 - TRBJ2-1 TRBV7-8 TGTGCCAGCGGGGATAGCGGGATGCGTACGGGCAATGAGCAGTTCTTC CASGDSGMRTGNEQFF
- - TRBJ1-4 TRBV9 TGTGCCAGCAGCGTAGGGACAGTCGGTGAAAAACTGTTTTTT CASSVGTVGEKLFF